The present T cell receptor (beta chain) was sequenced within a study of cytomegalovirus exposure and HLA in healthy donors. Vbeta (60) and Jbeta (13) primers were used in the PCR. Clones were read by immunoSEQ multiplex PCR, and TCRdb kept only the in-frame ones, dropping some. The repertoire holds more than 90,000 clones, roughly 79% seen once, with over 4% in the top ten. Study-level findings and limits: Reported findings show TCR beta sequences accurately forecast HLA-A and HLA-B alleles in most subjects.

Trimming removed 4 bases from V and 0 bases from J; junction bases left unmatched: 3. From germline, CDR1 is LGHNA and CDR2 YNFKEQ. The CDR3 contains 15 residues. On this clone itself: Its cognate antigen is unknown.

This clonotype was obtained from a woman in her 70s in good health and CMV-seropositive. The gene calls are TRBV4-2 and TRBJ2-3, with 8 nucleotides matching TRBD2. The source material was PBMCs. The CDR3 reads CASSLSGGSTDTQYF. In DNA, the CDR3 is TGTGCCAGCAGCCTGAGCGGGGGAAGCACAGATACGCAGTATTTT.